Included here is one T cell receptor beta chain sequence, with context. This clone was found once. What antigen it recognizes has not been identified. No qualities accompany the bases; no much larger clone lies one base away. The record originates from a study of immune evolution from preneoplasia to lung adenocarcinoma (dated by TCRdb to about 2021). With respect to the entire study: No AAH lesions showed HLA loss of heterozygosity, compared with 7% of AIS, approximately 15% of MIA and approximately 30% of ADC lesions. TCR sequencing data came from 51 patients. Whole exome sequencing and methylation data from the same cohort of nodules were integrated with the immune data. It was reported in the study that 100 to 110 samples were used for TCR sequencing. POLYSOLVER was used to infer Class I HLA alleles from exome data, while LOHHLA was used to detect allele-specific HLA loss. The study used immune gene expression, TCR sequencing and multiplex immunofluorescence to profile the immune contexture of lung adenocarcinoma precursors and invasive adenocarcinoma. The sample size was set by how many specimens were available, not by a prior power calculation. In total, the cohort included under 60 patients with pulmonary nodules, all of whom underwent surgical resection. Resected precursor lesions (AAH, AIS, MIA) and invasive adenocarcinomas were compared with paired morphologically normal lung tissue.

The patients had resection in Japan or China between about 2014 and 2018. Two lung cancer pathologists independently reviewed H&E slides to confirm the histologic diagnosis of every case. To enrich premalignant or tumor cells for nucleic acid extraction, macro-dissection was performed after pathologic assessment. The AllPrep DNA/RNA FFPE Kit was used to isolate DNA from FFPE tissue. Including cysteine and phenylalanine, the CDR3 has 15 amino acids. The read is trimmed to its CDR3 DNA, 45 bases read in frame from base 1. From V the trimming removes 1 base and from J it removes 0 bases, while the gene matches leave 3 bases of the junction unaccounted for. CDR1 WNHNN and CDR2 SYGVQD were looked up in the germline V gene (reference sequence). TCR beta CDR3 regions were sequenced from DNA using the immunoSEQ hsTCRbeta Kit. The paper's processing steps were these. The ImmunoSEQ Analyzer was used to analyse the TCR sequencing data. T cell clonality was defined as 1 minus Pielou's evenness, calculated on productive rearrangements. To measure T cell diversity, the inverse Simpson index was applied to productive templates. T cell density was defined as TCR beta template counts normalized to usable DNA, with usable DNA estimated by amplification and sequencing of housekeeping genes. TCR metrics were compared across histologic stages using two-sided Kruskal-Wallis tests. As stored in TCRdb, this immuneACCESS dataset retains in-frame rearrangements with V and J assigned. A fraction of the clones does not appear; measured against another copy, unresolved V genes explain less than half of the discrepancy, and the remainder lacks a known reason. V and J calls and clone size are copied from that table; D and trimming were computed from the DNA. This sample has about 41,000 clones in its table, and roughly four fifths of those were observed once. Around 5.1% of the sample belongs to the ten largest clones.

General conclusions and limits of the study: T cell clonality was highest in KRAS-mutant nodules compared with EGFR-mutant or double wild-type lesions. The findings were based on association rather than direct causation, and larger cohorts with long-term follow-up and longitudinal biopsies were deemed needed. The highest top T cell clone frequencies were observed in normal lung, and a progressive decrease in top T cell clone frequencies appeared to occur from AAH through AIS, MIA and invasive adenocarcinoma. All patients were from Japan and China, so applicability to Western populations was uncertain. Normal lung showed the highest clonality, whereas later-stage lesions appeared to have higher T cell density and diversity but lower clonality.

This TCR was sampled from a person aged 55 to 75 with lung adenocarcinoma. The chain joins TRBV10-1 to TRBJ2-7; TRBD1 agrees with 7 junctional bases. What was sequenced was FFPE invasive lung adenocarcinoma tissue. Explained via the paper, the cell subset or site label denotes: frankly invasive lung adenocarcinoma (ADC). CDR3 region: CASSEYRGSSYEQYF. The bases are TGCGCCAGCAGTGAGTACAGGGGTAGCTCCTACGAGCAGTACTTC.